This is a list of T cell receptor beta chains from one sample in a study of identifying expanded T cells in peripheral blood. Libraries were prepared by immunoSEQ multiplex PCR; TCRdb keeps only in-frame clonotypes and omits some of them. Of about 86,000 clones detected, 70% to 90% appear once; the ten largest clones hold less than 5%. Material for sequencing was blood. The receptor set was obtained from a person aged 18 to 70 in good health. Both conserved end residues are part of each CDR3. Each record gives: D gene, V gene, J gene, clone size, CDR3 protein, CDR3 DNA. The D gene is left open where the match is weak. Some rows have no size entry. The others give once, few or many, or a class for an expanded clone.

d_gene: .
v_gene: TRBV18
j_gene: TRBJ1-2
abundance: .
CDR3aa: CASSWDVLWTGYTF
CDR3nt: TGTGCCAGCTCATGGGATGTATTATGGACAGGCTACACCTTC

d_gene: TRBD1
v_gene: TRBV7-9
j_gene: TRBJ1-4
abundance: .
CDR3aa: CASSAGQGATNEKLFF
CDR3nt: TGTGCCAGCAGCGCTGGACAGGGAGCAACTAATGAAAAACTGTTTTTT

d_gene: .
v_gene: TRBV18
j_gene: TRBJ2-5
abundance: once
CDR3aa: CASSPLTPRQETQYF
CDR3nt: TGTGCCAGCTCACCACTAACGCCTCGGCAAGAGACCCAGTACTTC

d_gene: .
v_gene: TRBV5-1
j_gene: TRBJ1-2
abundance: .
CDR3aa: CASSLEGPSYGYTF
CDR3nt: TGCGCCAGCAGCTTGGAGGGACCTAGCTATGGCTACACCTTC

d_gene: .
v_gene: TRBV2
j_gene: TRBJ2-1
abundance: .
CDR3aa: CARSRTGRSYNEQFF
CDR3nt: TGTGCCAGGTCCCGAACAGGGAGGTCCTACAATGAGCAGTTCTTC

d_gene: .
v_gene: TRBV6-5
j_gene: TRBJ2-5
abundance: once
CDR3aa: CASSAGWAEKETQYF
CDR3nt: TGTGCCAGCAGTGCAGGGTGGGCCGAAAAAGAGACCCAGTACTTC

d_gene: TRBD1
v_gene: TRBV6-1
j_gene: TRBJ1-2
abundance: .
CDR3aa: CASSLRQGAYGYTF
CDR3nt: TGTGCCAGCAGTCTACGACAGGGGGCATATGGCTACACCTTC

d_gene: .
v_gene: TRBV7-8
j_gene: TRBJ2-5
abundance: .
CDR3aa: CASSLGTPAQRETQYF
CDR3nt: TGTGCCAGCAGCTTAGGGACTCCTGCCCAGAGGGAGACCCAGTACTTC

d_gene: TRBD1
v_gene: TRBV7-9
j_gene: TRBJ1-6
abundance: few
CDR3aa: CASSGGQENSPLHF
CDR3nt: TGTGCCAGCTCGGGGGGACAGGAGAATTCACCCCTCCACTTT

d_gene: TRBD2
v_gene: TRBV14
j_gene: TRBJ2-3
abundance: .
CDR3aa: CASSQAGTSGGYTDTQYF
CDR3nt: TGTGCCAGCAGCCAGGCCGGGACTAGCGGGGGATACACAGATACGCAGTATTTT

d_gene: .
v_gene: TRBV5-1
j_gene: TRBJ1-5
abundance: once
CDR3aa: CASSLNGGYNQPQHF
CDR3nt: TGCGCCAGCAGCTTGAACGGCGGGTACAATCAGCCCCAGCATTTT

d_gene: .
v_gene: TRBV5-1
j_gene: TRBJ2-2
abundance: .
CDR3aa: CASSLEVSGLIAGELFF
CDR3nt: TGCGCCAGCAGCTTGGAGGTTTCAGGGTTAATTGCCGGGGAGCTGTTTTTT

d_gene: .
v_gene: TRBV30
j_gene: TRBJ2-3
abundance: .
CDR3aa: CAWSTGGSTDTQYF
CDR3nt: TGTGCCTGGAGTACCGGGGGTTCCACAGATACGCAGTATTTT

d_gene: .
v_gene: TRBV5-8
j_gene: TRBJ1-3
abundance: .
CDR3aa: CASSVRQMGNTIYF
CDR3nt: TGTGCCAGCAGCGTTAGACAGATGGGAAACACCATATATTTT

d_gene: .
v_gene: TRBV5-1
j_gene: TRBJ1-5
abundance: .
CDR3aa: CASSLRGQAYQPQHF
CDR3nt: TGCGCCAGCAGCTTGCGGGGGCAGGCCTATCAGCCCCAGCATTTT

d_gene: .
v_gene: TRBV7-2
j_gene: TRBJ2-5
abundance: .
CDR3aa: CASSVNYGGETQYF
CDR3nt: TGTGCCAGCAGCGTGAACTACGGGGGCGAGACCCAGTACTTC

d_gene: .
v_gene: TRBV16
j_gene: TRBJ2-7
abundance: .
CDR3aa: CASSENYEQYF
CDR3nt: TGTGCCAGCAGCGAAAACTACGAGCAGTACTTC

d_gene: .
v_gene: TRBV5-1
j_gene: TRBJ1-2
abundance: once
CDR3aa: CASSTAGGANYGYTF
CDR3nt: TGCGCCAGCAGCACGGCGGGGGGAGCCAACTATGGCTACACCTTC

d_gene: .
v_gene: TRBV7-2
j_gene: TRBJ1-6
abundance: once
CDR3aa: CASSQSQTYNSPLHF
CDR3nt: TGTGCCAGCAGCCAGTCCCAGACTTATAATTCACCCCTCCACTTT

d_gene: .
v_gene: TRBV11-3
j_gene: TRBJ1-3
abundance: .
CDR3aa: CASSPQSGSGNTIYF
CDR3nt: TGTGCCAGCAGCCCACAATCAGGGTCTGGAAACACCATATATTTT

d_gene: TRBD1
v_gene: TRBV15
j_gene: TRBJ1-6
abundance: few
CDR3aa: CATSATGESSPLHF
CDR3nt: TGTGCCACCAGCGCAACAGGGGAGTCTTCACCCCTCCACTTT

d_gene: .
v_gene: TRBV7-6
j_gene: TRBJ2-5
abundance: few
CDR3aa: CASSLYPLGGSGETQYF
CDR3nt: TGTGCCAGCAGCTTATACCCCCTAGGTGGTTCGGGAGAGACCCAGTACTTC

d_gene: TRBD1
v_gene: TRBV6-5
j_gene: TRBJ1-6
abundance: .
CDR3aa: CASSYSKGQGNSPLHF
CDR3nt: TGTGCCAGCAGTTACTCGAAGGGACAGGGGAATTCACCCCTCCACTTT

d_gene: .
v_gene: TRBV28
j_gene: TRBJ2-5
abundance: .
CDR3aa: CASGLQETQYF
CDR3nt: TGTGCCAGCGGACTTCAAGAGACCCAGTACTTC

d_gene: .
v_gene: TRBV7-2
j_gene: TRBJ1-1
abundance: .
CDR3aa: CASSPISGNTEAFF
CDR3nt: TGTGCCAGCAGCCCGATTTCGGGGAACACTGAAGCTTTCTTT

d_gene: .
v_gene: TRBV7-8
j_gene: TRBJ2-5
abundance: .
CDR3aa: CASSRGGGPYF
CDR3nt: TGTGCCAGCAGCCGGGGAGGCGGTCCGTACTTC

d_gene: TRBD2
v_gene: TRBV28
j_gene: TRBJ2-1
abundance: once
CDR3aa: CASSLWTLAGGPGEQFF
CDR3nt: TGTGCCAGCAGTTTATGGACTCTAGCGGGGGGGCCTGGTGAGCAGTTCTTC

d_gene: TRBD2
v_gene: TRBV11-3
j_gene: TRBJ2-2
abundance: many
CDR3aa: CASRPGLAGATGTGELFF
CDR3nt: TGTGCCAGCAGACCGGGACTAGCGGGGGCCACGGGGACCGGGGAGCTGTTTTTT

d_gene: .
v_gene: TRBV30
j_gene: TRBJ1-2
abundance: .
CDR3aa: CAWTYGSANYGYTF
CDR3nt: TGTGCCTGGACTTACGGATCGGCCAACTATGGCTACACCTTC

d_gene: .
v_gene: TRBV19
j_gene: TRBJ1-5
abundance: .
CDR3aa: CASRPLDNNQPQHF
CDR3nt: TGTGCCAGCCGGCCCTTAGACAACAATCAGCCCCAGCATTTT

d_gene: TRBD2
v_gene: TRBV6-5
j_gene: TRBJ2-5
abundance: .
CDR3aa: CASRRSGGQETQYF
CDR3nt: TGTGCCAGCAGACGGTCGGGGGGCCAAGAGACCCAGTACTTC

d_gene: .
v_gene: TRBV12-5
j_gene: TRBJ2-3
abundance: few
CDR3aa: CASGYISGPGGPDTQYF
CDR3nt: TGTGCTAGTGGTTACATAAGCGGGCCGGGGGGCCCAGATACGCAGTATTTT

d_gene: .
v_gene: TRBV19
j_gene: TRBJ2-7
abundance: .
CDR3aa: CASSPSLGTTYEQYF
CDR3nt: TGTGCCAGTAGTCCGAGCCTCGGGACAACCTACGAGCAGTACTTC

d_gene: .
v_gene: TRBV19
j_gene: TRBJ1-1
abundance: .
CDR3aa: CASSISMNTEAFF
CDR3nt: TGTGCCAGTAGTATATCCATGAACACTGAAGCTTTCTTT

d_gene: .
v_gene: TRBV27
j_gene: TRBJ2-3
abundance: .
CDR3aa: CASSFSKGQPTDTQYF
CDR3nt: TGTGCCAGCAGTTTCAGTAAGGGACAACCGACAGATACGCAGTATTTT

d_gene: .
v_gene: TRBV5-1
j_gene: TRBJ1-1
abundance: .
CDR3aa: CASSLAGDKAFF
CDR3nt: TGCGCCAGCAGCTTGGCCGGGGACAAAGCTTTCTTT

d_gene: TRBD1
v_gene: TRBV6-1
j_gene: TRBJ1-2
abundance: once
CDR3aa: CASSRLQGGVYGYTF
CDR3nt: TGTGCCAGCAGTAGATTACAGGGGGGTGTCTATGGCTACACCTTC

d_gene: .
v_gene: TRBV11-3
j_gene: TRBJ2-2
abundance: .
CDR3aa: CASSLDPMRFGELFF
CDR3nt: TGTGCCAGCAGCTTAGATCCTATGCGGTTCGGGGAGCTGTTTTTT

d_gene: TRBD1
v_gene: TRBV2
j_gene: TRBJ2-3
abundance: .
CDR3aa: CASSAFKGGPDTQYF
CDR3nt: TGTGCCAGCAGTGCTTTTAAAGGGGGCCCAGATACGCAGTATTTT

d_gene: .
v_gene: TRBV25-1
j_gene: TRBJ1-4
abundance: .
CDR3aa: CASSDTGRREKLFF
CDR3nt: TGTGCCAGCAGTGATACAGGGAGGCGTGAAAAACTGTTTTTT

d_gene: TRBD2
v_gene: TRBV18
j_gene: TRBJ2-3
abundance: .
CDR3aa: CASSPRLAGSTDTQYF
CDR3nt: TGTGCCAGCTCACCTAGGCTAGCGGGGAGCACAGATACGCAGTATTTT

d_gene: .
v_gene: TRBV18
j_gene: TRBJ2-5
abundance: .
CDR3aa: CASSPPAGYQETQYF
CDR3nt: TGTGCCAGCTCACCACCCGCGGGGTACCAAGAGACCCAGTACTTC

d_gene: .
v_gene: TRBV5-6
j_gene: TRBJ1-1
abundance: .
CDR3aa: CASSLLVRQLNTEAFF
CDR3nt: TGTGCCAGCAGCTTGCTCGTTCGACAGCTGAACACTGAAGCTTTCTTT